These 18 T cell receptor beta chains share one sample of origin, sequenced in a study of blood T cells in healthy people across ages. A sample-barcoded 5' primer and a J-beta primer mix were used in a second PCR of roughly 7 to 12 cycles. TCRdb reprocessed the 5' RACE reads via MiXCR and lists one record per CDR3 protein. The repertoire holds some 1.6 million distinct CDR3 sequences, with about 35% as singletons. Sequenced input: blood. These receptors were obtained from a woman aged 25 to 39 in good health.

This rearrangement joins TRBV7-3 to TRBJ2-1, with D unclear. CDR1 SGHTA and CDR2 FQGTGA come from the germline V gene. V was pared by 1 base and J by 0 bases, with 13 bases between. The CDR3 has 17 residues. This CDR3 is CASSLNVHGSSYNEQFF. CDR3 nucleotides: TGTGCCAGCAGCTTAAATGTGCACGGCAGCTCCTACAATGAGCAGTTCTTC. The full variable domain, its missing parts supplied by reference TRBV7-3 and TRBJ2-1, is GAGVSQTPSNKVTEKGKYVELRCDPISGHTALYWYRQSLGQGPEFLIYFQGTGAADDSGLPNDRFFAVRPEGSVSTLKIQRTERGDSAVYLCASSLNVHGSSYNEQFFGPGTRLTVL.

This clonotype showed up just once. The rearrangement joins TRBV28 to TRBJ2-1, with 9 bases aligning to TRBD2. J gave up 6 bases and V 4 bases, and 7 bases lay outside the gene matches. This CDR3 has 15 amino acids. In germline, CDR1 is MDHEN, CDR2 SYDVKM. The CDR3 region has the DNA TGTGCCAGCAGTTGGGAGCGGGAGGAGGGCAATGAGCAGTTCTTC. Protein sequence: CASSWEREEGNEQFF.

The gene calls are TRBV6-2 or TRBV6-3 and TRBJ2-1; 9 bases map to TRBD1. The germline gives CDR1 MNHEY, CDR2 SVGEGT. The CDR3 covers 17 residues. The V gene end was trimmed by 2 bases and the J gene end by 3 bases; junction bases not matched to a gene: 8. This CDR3 reads CASSYASGTGNYNEQFF. The CDR3 DNA sequence: TGTGCCAGCAGTTACGCCTCCGGGACAGGGAACTACAATGAGCAGTTCTTC.

The CDR3 nucleotides are TGCGCCAGCGGGGGAACAGGGGGCTCCTACAATGAGCAGTTCTTC. Its translation is CASGGTGGSYNEQFF. The chain combines TRBV5-1 with TRBJ2-1, with 8 bases identical to TRBD1. Germline V gene lookup returns CDR1 SGHRS and CDR2 YFSETQ. There are 15 residues in the CDR3. J was trimmed by 0 bases and V by 7 bases; bases with no gene match: 6. The variable domain in full, completed from reference TRBV5-1 and TRBJ2-1, reads KAGVTQTPRYLIKTRGQQVTLSCSPISGHRSVSWYQQTPGQGLQFLFEYFSETQRNKGNFPGRFSGRQFSNSRSEMNVSTLELGDSALYLCASGGTGGSYNEQFFGPGTRLTVL.

The chain recombines TRBV12-3 or TRBV12-4 with TRBJ2-7; TRBD2 matches 10 bases. The CDR3 extends over 13 amino acids. J lost 6 bases, V lost 6 bases, and 5 bases had no gene match. CDR3 sequence reads: CASSQREGGEQYF. The CDR3, as DNA: TGTGCCAGCAGCCAGCGGGAGGGTGGCGAGCAGTACTTC.

V usage is TRBV6-1 and J usage is TRBJ2-7, with D perhaps TRBD1 (6 bases). The V gene's germline CDR1 is MNHNS and CDR2 SASEGT. Trimming shortened V by 7 bases and J by 4 bases, and 20 bases separated the two germline ends. The length of the CDR3 is 15 residues. This CDR3 is CASTQRNRELYEQYF. The CDR3 DNA sequence: TGTGCCAGCACCCAAAGGAACAGGGAACTTTACGAGCAGTACTTC.

The V gene is TRBV7-9, the J gene TRBJ1-2; no clear D. The CDR3 runs to 17 residues. Per germline, CDR1 SEHNR and CDR2 FQNEAQ (reference sequence). V dropped 8 bases and J dropped 7 bases, with 29 bases sitting between them. The CDR3 nucleotides are TGTGCCAGCTCCCCCGAGGGTATAATGGGAGGCATTCGTGGCTACACCTTC. Translation gives CASSPEGIMGGIRGYTF.

The chain employs TRBV4-1 and TRBJ1-1; D uncertain. This CDR3 region has 15 residues. Per germline, CDR1 MGHRA and CDR2 YSYEKL. V was trimmed by 1 base and J by 0 bases, leaving 9 bases between them. The CDR3 sequence: CASSQGSALNTEAFF. The CDR3 DNA sequence: TGCGCCAGCAGCCAAGGCTCGGCGCTGAACACTGAAGCTTTCTTT.

The gene calls are TRBV6-6 and TRBJ2-5, with a possible D match to TRBD2 (7 bases). The V end was cut by 7 bases, the J end by 4 bases, with 19 bases between. Germline lookup yields CDR1 MNHNY and CDR2 SVGAGI (reference sequence). The CDR3 extends over 15 amino acids. CDR3 sequence: CASKGGGGPVETQYF. The DNA for the CDR3 is TGTGCCAGCAAGGGAGGGGGAGGACCTGTAGAGACCCAGTACTTC.

The genes are TRBV3-1 and TRBJ2-5; 8 bases line up with TRBD2. This CDR3 has 14 residues. The germline V gene has CDR1 LGHDT and CDR2 YNNKEL (reference sequence). V was clipped by 4 bases and J by 2 bases; unmatched bases: 3. CDR3 DNA: TGTGCCAGCAGCCCAATAGCGGGACAAGAGACCCAGTACTTC. Protein: CASSPIAGQETQYF.

This clonotype was seen a few times. The V call is TRBV5-1, the J call TRBJ2-1; a weak D match, TRBD2 (6 bases). V shed 0 bases and J shed 11 bases, with 15 bases lying between them. This CDR3 is 14 amino acids long. Germline CDR1 reads SGHRS; CDR2 reads YFSETQ. This CDR3 is CASSLAEGLRQQFF. The CDR3, as DNA: TGCGCCAGCAGCTTGGCGGAGGGGTTGAGGCAGCAGTTCTTC.

This clonotype was picked up one time. The gene calls are TRBV7-3 and TRBJ2-1; 9 bases match TRBD2. J was trimmed by 2 bases and V by 5 bases; bases with no gene match: 10. Germline-derived CDR1 and CDR2 are SGHTA and FQGTGA. CDR3 size: 17 residues. The CDR3 sequence: CASSLPPAGGPYNEQFF. CDR3 DNA: TGTGCCAGCAGCCTACCCCCAGCGGGGGGCCCCTACAATGAGCAGTTCTTC.

The J gene is TRBJ2-2, the V gene TRBV7-2, with D perhaps matching TRBD2 (5 bases). Trimming pared 6 bases from V and 7 bases from J, leaving 12 bases between. From germline, CDR1 is SGHTA and CDR2 FQGNSA. The CDR3 runs 13 residues. CDR3 in amino acids: CASSSTGIGELFF. In DNA form, the CDR3 reads TGTGCCAGCAGTTCAACGGGGATCGGGGAGCTGTTTTTT.

The chain employs TRBV7-8 and TRBJ2-3; 7 bases agree with TRBD2. The CDR3 extends over 12 amino acids. CDR1 SGHVS and CDR2 FQNEAQ come from the germline V gene. V trimming: 8 bases; J trimming: 10 bases; junction bases outside the gene matches: 9. Here the CDR3 DNA reads TGTGCCAGCTCCCTGGGAGGACTAGCGCAGTATTTT. It encodes CASSLGGLAQYF.

This clonotype was seen a few times. The chain couples TRBV12-3 or TRBV12-4 to TRBJ1-1; TRBD1 aligns across 8 bases. V was pared by 5 bases and J by 0 bases, with 5 bases of the junction left unmatched. The length of the CDR3 is 15 residues. Here the CDR3 reads CASSRQGIMNTEAFF. The CDR3 coding sequence is TGTGCCAGCAGTAGACAGGGGATAATGAACACTGAAGCTTTCTTT.

This clonotype came up a few times. The CDR3 region has the DNA TGTGCCAGCAGCGTAGCACTAGCGGGGGGGGCAGATACGCAGTATTTT. Amino acid sequence: CASSVALAGGADTQYF. The chain links TRBV9 to TRBJ2-3, with 13 bases fitting TRBD2. Germline values: CDR1 SGDLS, CDR2 YYNGEE. The V gene end was trimmed by 0 bases and the J gene end by 4 bases; junction bases not matched to a gene: 2. This CDR3 spans 16 amino acids.

The chain has TRBV6-1 and TRBJ2-7; 7 bases map to TRBD1. CDR1 MNHNS and CDR2 SASEGT come from the germline V gene. There are 14 residues in the CDR3. Germline trimming cut 1 base from V and 3 bases from J; bases unmatched to any gene: 3. The CDR3 DNA reads TGTGCCAGCAGTGAAGGGGCAGGGGGCTACGAGCAGTACTTC. Amino acid sequence: CASSEGAGGYEQYF.

The chain links TRBV20-1 to TRBJ2-5; D is unclear. The CDR3 loop spans 15 amino acids. CDR1 DFQATT and CDR2 SNEGSKA come from the germline V gene (reference sequence). The V and J ends lost 6 bases and 11 bases respectively, with 28 bases between them. The chain's CDR3 is CSADALSNGQEQQYF. Here the CDR3 DNA reads TGCAGTGCCGACGCTTTATCTAACGGTCAAGAGCAGCAGTACTTC.